A single T cell receptor beta chain is shown here with its context. This specimen belongs to a study of control samples from healthy donors and cancer patients. The method was immunoSEQ multiplex PCR; TCRdb's version includes in-frame clones alone and lacks a portion of them. The table counts roughly 190,000 clones; around 2% lies in the top ten. Trimming stripped 7 bases from V and 0 bases from J, with 15 bases between. The CDR3 spans 15 residues. In germline, CDR1 is MDHEN, CDR2 SYDVKM. This sequence originates from a woman aged 25 to 39 in good health. V gene TRBV28 combines with J gene TRBJ1-2, with D perhaps TRBD1 (6 bases). Material for sequencing was blood. The CDR3 DNA reads as TGTGCCAGCACCACTTGGACAGCCTCTAACTATGGCTACACCTTC. As protein: CASTTWTASNYGYTF.